This T cell receptor beta chain derives from a study of blood T cell repertoires in COVID-19 (dated by TCRdb to the early 2020s). Concerning the study at large: Collaborator samples came from the United States, Italy and Spain and covered acute and convalescent phases of COVID-19. Samples were obtained from the ongoing ImmuneRACE study (first 160 participants) and from roughly 1,300 subjects provided by 6 global collaborators. The prospective study material was composed of cDNA or gDNA derived from T cells, B-cell-depleted T cells, or PBMCs. The dataset comprised deeply sampled blood TCRbeta repertoires from subjects exposed to, actively infected with, or recovered from COVID-19. Where available, HLA class I and class II types were taken from metadata supplied by the sample provider and were not determined by assay-based typing. A freely available public database, intended as a resource for researchers studying the immune response to SARS-CoV-2, is where the repertoires were released. The sample metadata nearly always contained a de-identified subject ID, COVID-19 status, age in years and sex. Here is what the overall study found, with its caveats: Clinical and demographic metadata were provided uncurated, with the amount varying by source and participant.

TCRbeta CDR3 regions were amplified from genomic DNA by means of the immunoSEQ Assay, a bias-controlled multiplex PCR. Under the source paper's analysis protocol: Nucleated cell counts per sample were estimated from amplification of reference gene primers within the assay. To quantify the absolute abundance of each unique TCRbeta CDR3 rearrangement, sequence reads were collapsed and filtered. For each sample, productive Simpson clonality was calculated by taking the square root of Simpson's diversity index across productive rearrangements. The source is immuneACCESS, and TCRdb retained only in-frame sequences with V and J called. Part of the clones is not carried over; for the studies checked, unresolved V genes explain less than half of this, and the remainder is unexplained. V and J calls and clone size come straight from that table; D and trimming were deduced from the DNA. Within this sample are about 100,000 clones, with 85% of them counted one time only. The ten largest account for 10% to 15% of the sample.

The collaborating institutions used their own protocols to collect whole blood in K2EDTA tubes. For TCRbeta analysis, collaborators shipped samples as frozen whole blood, isolated PBMCs, or DNA extracted from either of those sample types. About this clone: The clone's antigen remains unknown. The record has no base qualities; no much larger clone is one base away.

Per the germline V gene (reference sequence), SGHNT is the CDR1 and YYREEE is the CDR2. V and J lose 0 bases and 1 base, and a span of 10 bases separates them. The CDR3 sequence holds 16 residues, the cysteine and phenylalanine included. Left in the record is the CDR3 DNA by itself, 48 bases read in frame from the first base. The sequencing sample was made of peripheral blood. The chain is encoded by TRBV5-4 joined to TRBJ2-2; a weak D assignment points to TRBD2 (6 bases agree). This TCR derives from a man between 45 and 60 years old with active or convalescent COVID-19. The encoded CDR3 is CASSLEAGRNTGELFF. The nucleotides read TGTGCCAGCAGCTTGGAAGCCGGGAGGAACACCGGGGAGCTGTTTTTT.